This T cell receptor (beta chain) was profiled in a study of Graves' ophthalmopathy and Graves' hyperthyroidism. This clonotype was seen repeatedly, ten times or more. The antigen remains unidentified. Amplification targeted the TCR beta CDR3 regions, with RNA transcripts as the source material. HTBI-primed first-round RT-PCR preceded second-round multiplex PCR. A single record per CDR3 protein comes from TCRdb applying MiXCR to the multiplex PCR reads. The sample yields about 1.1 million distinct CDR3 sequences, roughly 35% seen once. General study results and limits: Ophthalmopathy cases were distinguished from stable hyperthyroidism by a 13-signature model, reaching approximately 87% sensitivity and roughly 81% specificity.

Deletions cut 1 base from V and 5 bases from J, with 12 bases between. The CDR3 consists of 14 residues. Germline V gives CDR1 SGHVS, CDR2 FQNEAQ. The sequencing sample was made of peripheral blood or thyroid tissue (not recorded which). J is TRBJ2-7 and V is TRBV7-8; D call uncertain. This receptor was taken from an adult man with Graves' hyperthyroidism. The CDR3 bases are TGTGCCAGCAGCTTAGTCGTGACTGGAGACGAGCAGTACTTC. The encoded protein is CASSLVVTGDEQYF.